The 13 T cell receptor beta chains listed next were all sequenced from one sample in a study of cytomegalovirus exposure and HLA in healthy donors. The study ran its PCR with 60 Vbeta and 13 Jbeta primers. Profiling relied on immunoSEQ multiplex PCR, and the TCRdb table lists in-frame clones only, not all of them. The sample contains about 170,000 clones, roughly 70% of which appear only once. The sample taken for sequencing was PBMCs. These receptors were taken from a man aged 40-50 years in good health and CMV-seropositive.

The rearrangement joins TRBV28 to TRBJ1-5; D call uncertain. V lost 6 bases, J lost 3 bases, and 12 bases lay in between. The CDR3 runs 14 residues. Germline lookup yields CDR1 MDHEN and CDR2 SYDVKM. The CDR3 DNA reads TGTGCCAGCAGGGGAGGAGGGCCCAATCAGCCCCAGCATTTT. As protein: CASRGGGPNQPQHF.

The chain joins TRBV10-3 to TRBJ2-7; a possible D gene is TRBD2 (7 bases). Trimming cost V 2 bases and J 6 bases, with 14 bases left between them. The CDR3 consists of 14 residues. Germline V gene sequence: CDR1 ENHRY, CDR2 SYGVKD. The CDR3 here is CAISERGAGREQYF. Written as DNA, the CDR3 is TGTGCCATCAGTGAGCGGGGGGCGGGGCGCGAGCAGTACTTC.

This chain joins TRBV20-1 and TRBJ2-1; perhaps TRBD2 as D (6 bases). The length of the CDR3 is 11 residues. V was cut by 2 bases and J by 8 bases, with 7 bases left in between. Per germline, CDR1 DFQATT and CDR2 SNEGSKA (reference sequence). CDR3 amino acids: CSARTGDEQFF. CDR3 in DNA: TGCAGTGCTAGAACGGGGGATGAGCAGTTCTTC.

The rearrangement uses TRBV7-2 and TRBJ2-3; 9 nucleotides line up with TRBD2. This CDR3 spans 15 amino acids. Per germline, CDR1 SGHTA and CDR2 FQGNSA. The junction had 4 bases not matched to a gene; V was cut back by 5 bases and J by 1 base. This CDR3 reads CASSESSGGTDTQYF. The CDR3 DNA is TGTGCCAGCAGCGAATCTAGCGGGGGCACAGATACGCAGTATTTT.

V is TRBV7-9 and J is TRBJ1-4; tentative D call: TRBD1 (5 bases). This CDR3 has 12 residues. The germline V gene encodes CDR1 SEHNR and CDR2 FQNEAQ (reference sequence). The V end was cut by 6 bases, the J end by 8 bases, with 10 bases between. CDR3 in DNA: TGTGCCAGCAGGGAGGGGATGGAAAAACTGTTTTTT. Its protein product is CASREGMEKLFF.

The chain recombines TRBV27 with TRBJ1-6, with D unclear. CDR3 size: 14 residues. With 5 bases removed from V and 14 bases from J, the gap between germline ends came to 19 bases. In germline, CDR1 is MNHEY, CDR2 SMNVEV (reference sequence). The CDR3 loop reads CASSPAPAGRSLHF. Here the CDR3 DNA reads TGTGCCAGCAGTCCCGCGCCGGCGGGGAGGTCCCTCCACTTT.

This clone has just a few counts. The V call is TRBV4-3, the J call TRBJ1-3; TRBD1 might be the D (5 bases). V lost 3 bases and J lost 1, with 10 bases in between. The length of the CDR3 is 15 residues. Germline lookup yields CDR1 LGHNA and CDR2 YSLEER. The DNA for the CDR3 is TGCGCCAGCAGCCAGCTCCAGGGTTCTGGAAACACCATATATTTT. Translated, it gives CASSQLQGSGNTIYF.

This clone was counted between two and nine times. The chain uses TRBV9 and TRBJ2-1; 7 bases match TRBD2. V lost 4 bases, J lost 10 bases, and 14 bases stayed unmatched. Germline V CDR1 and CDR2: SGDLS, YYNGEE. The CDR3 has 15 residues. The CDR3 nucleotides are TGTGCCAGCAGCCCCAGGGAGGGATTTTCAAGGGAGCAGTTCTTC. It encodes CASSPREGFSREQFF. The full variable domain, in which reference TRBV9 and TRBJ2-1 provide the parts outside the CDR3, is DSGVTQTPKHLITATGQRVTLRCSPRSGDLSVYWYQQSLDQGLQFLIQYYNGEERAKGNILERFSAQQFPDLHSELNLSSLELGDSALYFCASSPREGFSREQFFGPGTRLTVL.

This clone was seen a few times. CDR3 amino acids: CATSSGIGELFF. Written as DNA, the CDR3 is TGTGCCACATCGTCGGGTATCGGGGAGCTGTTTTTT. The chain carries TRBV19 and TRBJ2-2; D ambiguous. The CDR3 runs to 12 residues. The ends were cut back, 10 bases at V and 7 bases at J, with 13 bases in the middle. CDR1 is LNHDA and CDR2 is SQIVND in the germline V gene (reference sequence).

The V call is TRBV6-1, the J call TRBJ1-4; a possible D gene is TRBD1 (5 bases). Deletions cut 1 base from V and 0 bases from J, with 9 bases between. The germline V gene encodes CDR1 MNHNS and CDR2 SASEGT. CDR3 length: 16 residues. As DNA, the CDR3 is TGTGCCAGCAGTGAAGTAGGGACTGCAACTAATGAAAAACTGTTTTTT. Amino acid sequence: CASSEVGTATNEKLFF.

The J gene is TRBJ2-1, the V gene TRBV30; 13 nucleotides agree with TRBD2. The germline V gene has CDR1 GTSNPN and CDR2 SVGIG (reference sequence). The CDR3 covers 16 residues. The V segment lost 7 bases and the J segment 5 bases; nucleotides outside the gene matches: 11. The DNA of the CDR3 is TGTGCCTTCGGACTAGCGGGGGCCACCCCCCACAATGAGCAGTTCTTC. It specifies CAFGLAGATPHNEQFF.

This clone was recorded a few times. V and J are TRBV27 and TRBJ1-1; D not resolved. The V and J ends lost 4 bases and 1 base respectively, with 10 bases between them. This CDR3 comprises 14 residues. Looked up from germline, CDR1 is MNHEY and CDR2 is SMNVEV (reference sequence). CDR3 sequence: CASSYRVTNTEAFF. As DNA, the CDR3 is TGTGCCAGCAGTTACCGGGTGACGAACACTGAAGCTTTCTTT.

The rearrangement joins TRBV2 to TRBJ2-2, with 8 bases that match TRBD1. The ends lost 6 bases at V and 4 bases at J; junction bases unmatched: 4. From germline, CDR1 is SNHLY and CDR2 FYNNEI. CDR3 length: 14 residues. CDR3 bases: TGTGCCAGCAGGATGACAGGGGTCACCGGGGAGCTGTTTTTT. Encoded protein: CASRMTGVTGELFF.